The TCR beta chain described here comes from a study of cytomegalovirus exposure and HLA in healthy donors. As regards this clone: Its antigen is undetermined.

The CDR3 is 14 residues long. Germline CDR1 reads MNHNS; CDR2 reads SASEGT. The J segment lost 6 bases and the V segment lost 5 bases, leaving 5 bases of the junction unmatched. The PCR ran on 60 Vbeta and 13 Jbeta primers. Sequencing used immunoSEQ multiplex PCR; TCRdb keeps in-frame clones, though not all of them. The sample holds under 200,000 clones, roughly 85% seen once. General observations from the study: Evidence from a later analysis indicated that most CMV-associated TCR beta chains looked HLA-restricted. It was likely that a cluster of highly shared sequence variants was a sequencing artifact.

This chain joins TRBV6-1 and TRBJ2-3, with 10 bases lining up with TRBD2. The source material was PBMCs. This TCR came from a male donor in good health and CMV-seronegative. The CDR3 DNA follows: TGTGCCAGCAGTTCGCCTAGCGGGGGCGATACGCAGTATTTT. It yields the protein CASSSPSGGDTQYF.